This T cell receptor (beta chain) was sequenced during a study of blood T cell repertoires in COVID-19. Study-wide background: Donors in the United States, Italy and Spain gave samples during acute or convalescent COVID-19. Sources were T cells, B-cell-depleted T cells, or PBMCs; the material itself was cDNA or gDNA.

Cohorts were assigned according to the clinical history that participants reported. The CDR3 extends over 14 amino acids. V lost 2 bases, J lost 2 bases, and 10 bases lay in between. Per germline, CDR1 KGHSH and CDR2 LQKENI. Sequencing used immunoSEQ multiplex PCR; TCRdb keeps in-frame clones, though not all of them. The sample includes under 250,000 clones, approximately 80% of them seen just once. The chain employs TRBV18 and TRBJ2-7, with a tentative D call TRBD1 (6 bases). What was sequenced was PBMCs or T cells enriched from blood (not recorded which). The source is a man younger than 40 with acute COVID-19. CDR3 sequence reads: CASSPTGPTYEQYF. The CDR3 region has the DNA TGTGCCAGCTCACCAACAGGGCCCACCTACGAGCAGTACTTC.